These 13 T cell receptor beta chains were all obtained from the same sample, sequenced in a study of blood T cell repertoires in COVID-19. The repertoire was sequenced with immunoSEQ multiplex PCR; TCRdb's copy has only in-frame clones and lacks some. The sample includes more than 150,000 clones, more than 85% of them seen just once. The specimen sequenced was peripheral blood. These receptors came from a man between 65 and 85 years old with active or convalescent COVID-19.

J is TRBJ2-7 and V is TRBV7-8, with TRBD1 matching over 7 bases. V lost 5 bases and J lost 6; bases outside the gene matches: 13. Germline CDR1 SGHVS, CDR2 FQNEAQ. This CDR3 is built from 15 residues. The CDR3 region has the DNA TGTGCCAGCAGCACCCGACAGGGTAGGTCCCGCGAGCAGTACTTC. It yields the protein CASSTRQGRSREQYF.

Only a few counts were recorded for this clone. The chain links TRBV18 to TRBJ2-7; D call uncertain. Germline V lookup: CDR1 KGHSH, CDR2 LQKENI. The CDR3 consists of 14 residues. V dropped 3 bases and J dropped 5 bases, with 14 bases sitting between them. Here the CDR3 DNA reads TGTGCCAGCTCACCCGACATTGTTTTCCACGAGCAGTACTTC. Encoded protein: CASSPDIVFHEQYF. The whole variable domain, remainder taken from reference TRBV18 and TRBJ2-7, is NAGVMQNPRHLVRRRGQEARLRCSPMKGHSHVYWYRQLPEEGLKFMVYLQKENIIDESGMPKERFSAEFPKEGPSILRIQQVVRGDSAAYFCASSPDIVFHEQYFGPGTRLTVT.

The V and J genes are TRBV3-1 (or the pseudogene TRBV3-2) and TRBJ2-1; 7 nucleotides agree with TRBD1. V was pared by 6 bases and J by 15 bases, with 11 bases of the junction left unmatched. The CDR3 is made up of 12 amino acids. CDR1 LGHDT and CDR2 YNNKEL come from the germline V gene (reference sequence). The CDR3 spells CASSLQGSAPFF. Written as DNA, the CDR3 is TGTGCCAGCAGTCTACAGGGGTCCGCTCCGTTCTTC.

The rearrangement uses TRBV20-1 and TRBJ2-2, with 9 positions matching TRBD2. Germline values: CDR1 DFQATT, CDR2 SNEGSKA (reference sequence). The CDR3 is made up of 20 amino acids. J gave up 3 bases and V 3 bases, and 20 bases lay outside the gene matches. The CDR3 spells CSASPIRVLAGSSYTGELFF. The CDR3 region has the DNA TGCAGTGCTAGTCCAATAAGAGTCCTAGCGGGATCTTCGTACACCGGGGAGCTGTTTTTT.

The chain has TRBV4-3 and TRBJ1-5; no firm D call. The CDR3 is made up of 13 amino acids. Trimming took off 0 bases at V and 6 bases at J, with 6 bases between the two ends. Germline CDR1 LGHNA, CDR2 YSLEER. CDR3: CASSQDAGQPQHF. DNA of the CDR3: TGCGCCAGCAGCCAAGATGCAGGTCAGCCCCAGCATTTT.

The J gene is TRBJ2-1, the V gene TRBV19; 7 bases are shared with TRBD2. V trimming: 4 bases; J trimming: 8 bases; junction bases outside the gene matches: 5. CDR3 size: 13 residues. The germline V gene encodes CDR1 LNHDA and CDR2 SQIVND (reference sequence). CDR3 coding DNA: TGTGCCAGTAGTACTACAGCGGGATATGAGCAGTTCTTC. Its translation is CASSTTAGYEQFF.

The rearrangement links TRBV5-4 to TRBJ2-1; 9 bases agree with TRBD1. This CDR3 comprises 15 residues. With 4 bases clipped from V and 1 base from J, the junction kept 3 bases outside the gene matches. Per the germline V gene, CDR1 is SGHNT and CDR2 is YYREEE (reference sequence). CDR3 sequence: CASSRTGDSYNEQFF. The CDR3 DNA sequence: TGTGCCAGCAGCCGGACAGGGGATTCCTACAATGAGCAGTTCTTC.

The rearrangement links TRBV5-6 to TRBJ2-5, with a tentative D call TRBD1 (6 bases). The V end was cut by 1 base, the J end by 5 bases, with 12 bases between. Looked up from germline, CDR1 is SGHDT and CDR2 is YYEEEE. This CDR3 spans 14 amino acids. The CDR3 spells CASSLLGGLETQYF. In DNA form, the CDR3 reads TGTGCCAGCAGCTTGTTAGGGGGTCTTGAGACCCAGTACTTC.

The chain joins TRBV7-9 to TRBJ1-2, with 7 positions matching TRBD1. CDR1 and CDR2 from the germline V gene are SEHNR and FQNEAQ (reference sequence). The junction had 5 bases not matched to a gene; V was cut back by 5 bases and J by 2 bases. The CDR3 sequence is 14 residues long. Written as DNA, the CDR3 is TGTGCCAGCAGCCCCGACAGGGTGAACTATGGCTACACCTTC. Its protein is CASSPDRVNYGYTF.

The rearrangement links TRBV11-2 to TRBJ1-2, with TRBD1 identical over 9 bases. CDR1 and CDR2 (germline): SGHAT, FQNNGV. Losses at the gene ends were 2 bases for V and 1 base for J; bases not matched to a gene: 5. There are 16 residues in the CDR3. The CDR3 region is CASSLRPGQGNYGYTF. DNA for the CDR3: TGTGCCAGCAGCTTAAGGCCGGGACAGGGTAACTATGGCTACACCTTC.

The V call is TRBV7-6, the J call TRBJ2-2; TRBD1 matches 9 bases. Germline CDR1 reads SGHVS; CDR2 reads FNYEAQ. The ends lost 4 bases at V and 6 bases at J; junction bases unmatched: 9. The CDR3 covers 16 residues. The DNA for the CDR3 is TGTGCCAGCAGCTCACCGGGACAGGGAGGTTCCGGGGAGCTGTTTTTT. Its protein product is CASSSPGQGGSGELFF. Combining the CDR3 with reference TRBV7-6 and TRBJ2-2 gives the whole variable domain GAGVSQSPRYKVTKRGQDVALRCDPISGHVSLYWYRQALGQGPEFLTYFNYEAQQDKSGLPNDRFSAERPEGSISTLTIQRTEQRDSAMYRCASSSPGQGGSGELFFGEGSRLTVL.

DNA of the CDR3: TGCGCCAGCAAAGGGGCTAGCGCACACTACGAGCAGTACTTC. This translates into CASKGASAHYEQYF. J is TRBJ2-7 and V is TRBV5-1; maybe TRBD2 (6 bases). The germline V and J ends were trimmed by 6 bases and 3 bases, with 16 bases remaining between them. This CDR3 contains 14 residues. The germline V gene has CDR1 SGHRS and CDR2 YFSETQ.

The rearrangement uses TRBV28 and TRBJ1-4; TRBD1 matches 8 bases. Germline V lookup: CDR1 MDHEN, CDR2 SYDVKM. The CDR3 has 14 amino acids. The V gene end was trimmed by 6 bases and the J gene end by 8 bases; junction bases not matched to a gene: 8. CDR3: CASRRQGNAEKLFF. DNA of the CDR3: TGTGCCAGCAGGAGACAGGGGAATGCGGAAAAACTGTTTTTT.